This T cell receptor beta chain was identified during a study of blood T cell repertoires in COVID-19. Generated by immunoSEQ multiplex PCR, the TCRdb table keeps only in-frame clones and is missing some. The top ten clones hold approximately 1% of a sample with about 350,000 clones, about 90% of them seen once. Germline-derived CDR1 and CDR2 are GTSNPN and SVGIG (reference sequence). Trimming stripped 2 bases from V and 1 base from J, with 17 bases between. The CDR3 totals 16 residues. The V and J genes are TRBV30 and TRBJ1-1; D not resolved. This TCR was recovered from a woman in her 30s who had been exposed to COVID-19. Sequenced input: PBMCs or T cells enriched from blood (not recorded which). CDR3 nucleotides: TGTGCCTGGAGTCTCTTACACCCTGGAGGGAACACTGAAGCTTTCTTT. Its protein is CAWSLLHPGGNTEAFF.